The 17 T cell receptor beta chains below come from one sample, sequenced in a study of blood T cell repertoires in COVID-19. TCRdb keeps only in-frame clones here, not all; method: immunoSEQ multiplex PCR. There are approximately 82,000 clones in the sample; around 94% occur only once, and 6.3% lies in the top ten. Sequenced material: peripheral blood. The source is a woman aged 55-70 years with active COVID-19.

The chain is built from TRBV9 and TRBJ1-6, with unresolved D. Germline CDR1 reads SGDLS; CDR2 reads YYNGEE. V shed 4 bases and J shed 9 bases, with 11 bases lying between them. The CDR3 sequence is 13 residues long. The CDR3 DNA reads TGTGCCAGCAGCCCCGGTGAGGGTTCACCCCTCCACTTT. Its translation is CASSPGEGSPLHF.

The chain recombines TRBV28 with TRBJ2-2, with D possibly matching TRBD2 (6 bases). This CDR3 contains 15 residues. Germline V gives CDR1 MDHEN, CDR2 SYDVKM. V dropped 9 bases and J dropped 7 bases, with 21 bases sitting between them. The DNA of the CDR3 is TGTGCCAGTTCGATCGGGGGTCCAAGAGGCGGGGAGCTGTTTTTT. Protein sequence: CASSIGGPRGGELFF. The full variable domain, in which reference TRBV28 and TRBJ2-2 provide the parts outside the CDR3, is DVKVTQSSRYLVKRTGEKVFLECVQDMDHENMFWYRQDPGLGLRLIYFSYDVKMKEKGDIPEGYSVSREKKERFSLILESASTNQTSMYLCASSIGGPRGGELFFGEGSRLTVL.

In its sample, this clone was seen once. The gene calls are TRBV18 and TRBJ1-2; 11 bases fit TRBD1. The CDR3 has 15 amino acids. Germline V gene sequence: CDR1 KGHSH, CDR2 LQKENI. Trimming at V came to 3 bases and at J to 4 bases, leaving 4 bases not matched to a gene. This CDR3 reads CASSPRTGGVYGYTF. The CDR3 nucleotides read TGTGCCAGCTCACCCCGGACAGGGGGCGTCTATGGCTACACCTTC.

As DNA, the CDR3 is TGTGCCAGCAGTTTCAGGGGGCCGACTGAAGCTTTCTTT. Its translation is CASSFRGPTEAFF. The genes are TRBV12-3 or TRBV12-4 and TRBJ1-1; 8 nucleotides line up with TRBD1. The CDR3 loop spans 13 amino acids. The ends lost 3 bases at V and 5 bases at J; junction bases unmatched: 2.

The chain uses TRBV6-6 and TRBJ2-1, with 8 positions matching TRBD1. The junction had 13 bases not matched to a gene; V was cut back by 5 bases and J by 4 bases. Germline loops: CDR1 MNHNY, CDR2 SVGAGI (reference sequence). CDR3 length equals 17 residues. The CDR3 coding sequence is TGTGCCAGCAGTCGTTCCCAAGGACAGGGATTATACAATGAGCAGTTCTTC. Its translation: CASSRSQGQGLYNEQFF.

This clone showed up just once. The V call is TRBV7-8, the J call TRBJ1-4; possibly TRBD1 for D (5 bases). V dropped 5 bases and J dropped 7 bases, with 20 bases sitting between them. The V gene's germline CDR1 is SGHVS and CDR2 FQNEAQ. This CDR3 comprises 16 residues. CDR3 sequence (DNA): TGTGCCAGCAGCAGGGCCCTGGGGGGGGTCGGTGAAAAACTGTTTTTT. This translates into CASSRALGGVGEKLFF. The full variable domain, completed using reference TRBV7-8 and TRBJ1-4, is GAGVSQSPRYKVAKRGQDVALRCDPISGHVSLFWYQQALGQGPEFLTYFQNEAQLDKSGLPSDRFFAERPEGSVSTLKIQRTQQEDSAVYLCASSRALGGVGEKLFFGSGTQLSVL.

J is TRBJ2-3 and V is TRBV9, with D possibly matching TRBD1 (6 bases). The germline V gene has CDR1 SGDLS and CDR2 YYNGEE. The V gene lost 0 bases and the J gene lost 5 bases, with 19 bases spanning the gap. The length of the CDR3 is 17 residues. Here the CDR3 reads CASSVAPRAGDRDTQYF. The CDR3 DNA follows: TGTGCCAGCAGCGTAGCACCCCGGGCAGGGGATCGAGATACGCAGTATTTT.

The V call is TRBV6-6, the J call TRBJ2-4, with TRBD2 matching over 13 bases. This CDR3 is 17 amino acids long. Per the germline V gene, CDR1 is MNHNY and CDR2 is SVGAGI (reference sequence). Trimming cost V 5 bases and J 6 bases; bases outside gene matches: 10. The CDR3 loop reads CASSLTSGRGPGNIQYF. In DNA form, the CDR3 reads TGTGCCAGCAGTCTCACTAGCGGGAGGGGGCCGGGAAACATTCAGTACTTC.

The chain couples TRBV5-1 to TRBJ2-7; 8 bases are shared with TRBD1. The CDR3 covers 14 residues. The V gene's germline CDR1 is SGHRS and CDR2 YFSETQ. V gave up 1 base and J gave up 5 bases; unmatched junction bases: 5. The CDR3, as DNA: TGCGCCAGCAGCTTGCGGCAGGGGGCCCACGAGCAGTACTTC. It codes for CASSLRQGAHEQYF.

The chain links TRBV2 to TRBJ1-1; tentative D call: TRBD1 (5 bases). Germline CDR1 and CDR2: SNHLY and FYNNEI. With 8 bases removed from V and 0 bases from J, the gap between germline ends came to 13 bases. The CDR3 covers 14 residues. The CDR3 region is CASFGAGLNTEAFF. CDR3 nucleotide sequence: TGTGCCAGCTTTGGGGCAGGGCTGAACACTGAAGCTTTCTTT.

In this sample, this clone turned up once. The J gene is TRBJ1-2, the V gene TRBV6-1; TRBD1 matches 7 bases. The CDR3 spans 16 residues. J lost 5 bases, V lost 2 bases, and 11 bases had no gene match. Germline-derived CDR1 and CDR2 are MNHNS and SASEGT. The DNA of the CDR3 is TGTGCCAGCAGTGAACGAGAGGGGGCTGATTGGTATGGCTACACCTTC. Amino acid sequence: CASSEREGADWYGYTF.

The V gene is TRBV9, the J gene TRBJ2-1, with 8 bases matching TRBD2. Germline CDR1 is SGDLS and CDR2 is YYNGEE. The J segment lost 8 bases and the V segment lost 4 bases, leaving 8 bases of the junction unmatched. The CDR3 loop spans 14 amino acids. The CDR3 DNA sequence: TGTGCCAGCAGCCTTCTGACGGGGGGGGATGAGCAGTTCTTC. It translates to CASSLLTGGDEQFF.

V and J are TRBV7-9 and TRBJ1-1, with unresolved D. This CDR3 is 13 amino acids long. The V end was cut by 5 bases, the J end by 6 bases, with 13 bases between. CDR1 is SEHNR and CDR2 is FQNEAQ in the germline V gene (reference sequence). The CDR3 reads CASSTRGSAEAFF. The CDR3 nucleotides read TGTGCCAGCAGCACTCGAGGGTCCGCTGAAGCTTTCTTT.

This clone appeared once. The V and J genes are TRBV14 and TRBJ2-3; D is unclear. The length of the CDR3 is 13 residues. Trimming removed 4 bases at V and 5 bases at J, with 10 bases between. Germline V gene lookup returns CDR1 SGHDN and CDR2 FVKESK. CDR3 sequence (DNA): TGTGCCAGCAGCCTCCTAGTTGGAGATACGCAGTATTTT. This translates into CASSLLVGDTQYF.

The rearrangement links TRBV10-1 to TRBJ2-2; TRBD1 matches 7 bases. The CDR3 contains 15 residues. Germline CDR1 reads WNHNN; CDR2 reads SYGVQD (reference sequence). Germline trimming cut 6 bases from V and 2 bases from J; bases unmatched to any gene: 6. The CDR3 spells CASSLGQANTGELFF. The CDR3 DNA is TGCGCCAGCAGCCTAGGACAGGCTAACACCGGGGAGCTGTTTTTT.

This clone was detected once. This chain links TRBV5-1 with TRBJ1-2, with TRBD1 matching 11 bases. Looked up from germline, CDR1 is SGHRS and CDR2 is YFSETQ. V gave up 0 bases and J gave up 3 bases; unmatched junction bases: 1. The CDR3 contains 15 residues. This CDR3 reads CASSLGGQGDYGYTF. The CDR3 DNA is TGCGCCAGCAGCTTGGGGGGACAGGGGGACTATGGCTACACCTTC.

V usage is TRBV4-3 and J usage is TRBJ2-1; tentative D call: TRBD1 (6 bases). V lost 1 base and J 4 bases, leaving 11 bases between the germline ends. CDR1 and CDR2 (germline): LGHNA, YSLEER. The CDR3 extends over 15 amino acids. In DNA, the CDR3 is TGCGCCAGCAGCCAAGGCCTGACAGGTTACAATGAGCAGTTCTTC. Its protein product is CASSQGLTGYNEQFF.